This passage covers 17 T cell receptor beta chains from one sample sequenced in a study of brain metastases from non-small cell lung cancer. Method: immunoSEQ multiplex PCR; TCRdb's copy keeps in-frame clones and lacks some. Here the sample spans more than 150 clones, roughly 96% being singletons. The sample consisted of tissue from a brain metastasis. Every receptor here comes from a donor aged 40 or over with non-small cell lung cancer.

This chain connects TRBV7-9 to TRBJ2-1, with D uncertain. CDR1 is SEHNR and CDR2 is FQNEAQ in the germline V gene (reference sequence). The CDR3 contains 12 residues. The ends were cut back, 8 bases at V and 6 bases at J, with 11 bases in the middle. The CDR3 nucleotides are TGTGCCAGCGGGGATTTCCTCAATGAGCAGTTCTTC. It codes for CASGDFLNEQFF. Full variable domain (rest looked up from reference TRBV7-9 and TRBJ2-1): DTGVSQNPRHKITKRGQNVTFRCDPISEHNRLYWYRQTLGQGPEFLTYFQNEAQLEKSRLLSDRFSAERPKGSFSTLEIQRTEQGDSAMYLCASGDFLNEQFFGPGTRLTVL.

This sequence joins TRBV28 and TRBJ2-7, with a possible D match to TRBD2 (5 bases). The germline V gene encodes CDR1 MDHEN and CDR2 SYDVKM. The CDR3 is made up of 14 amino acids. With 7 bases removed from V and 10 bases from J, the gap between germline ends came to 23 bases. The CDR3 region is CASIFWGSSESQYF. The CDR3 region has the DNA TGTGCCAGCATTTTTTGGGGTAGTAGCGAATCACAGTACTTC. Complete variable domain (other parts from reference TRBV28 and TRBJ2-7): DVKVTQSSRYLVKRTGEKVFLECVQDMDHENMFWYRQDPGLGLRLIYFSYDVKMKEKGDIPEGYSVSREKKERFSLILESASTNQTSMYLCASIFWGSSESQYFGPGTRLTVT.

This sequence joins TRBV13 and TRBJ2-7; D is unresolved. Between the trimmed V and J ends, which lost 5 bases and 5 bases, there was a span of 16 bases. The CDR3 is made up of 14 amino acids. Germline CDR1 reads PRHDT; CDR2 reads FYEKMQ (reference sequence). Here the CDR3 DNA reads TGTGCCAGCAGCCTCGCAGCTAGGTACGACGAGCAGTACTTC. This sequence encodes CASSLAARYDEQYF.

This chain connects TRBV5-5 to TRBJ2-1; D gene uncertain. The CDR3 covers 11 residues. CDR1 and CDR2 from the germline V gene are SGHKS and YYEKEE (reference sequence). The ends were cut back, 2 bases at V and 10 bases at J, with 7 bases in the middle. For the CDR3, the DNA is TGTGCCAGCAGCTTTAATCGAGAGCAGTTCTTC. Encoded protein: CASSFNREQFF.

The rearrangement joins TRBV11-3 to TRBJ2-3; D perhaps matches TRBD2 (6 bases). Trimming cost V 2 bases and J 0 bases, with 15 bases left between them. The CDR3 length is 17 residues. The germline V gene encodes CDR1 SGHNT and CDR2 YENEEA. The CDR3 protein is CASSLTGDGRSTDTQYF. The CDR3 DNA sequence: TGTGCCAGCAGCTTAACGGGAGATGGGCGGAGCACAGATACGCAGTATTTT.

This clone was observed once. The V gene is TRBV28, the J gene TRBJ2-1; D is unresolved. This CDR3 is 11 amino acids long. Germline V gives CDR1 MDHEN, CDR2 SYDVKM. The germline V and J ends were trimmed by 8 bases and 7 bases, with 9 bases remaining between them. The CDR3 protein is CASALVNEQFF. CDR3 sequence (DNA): TGTGCCAGCGCCCTAGTTAATGAGCAGTTCTTC.

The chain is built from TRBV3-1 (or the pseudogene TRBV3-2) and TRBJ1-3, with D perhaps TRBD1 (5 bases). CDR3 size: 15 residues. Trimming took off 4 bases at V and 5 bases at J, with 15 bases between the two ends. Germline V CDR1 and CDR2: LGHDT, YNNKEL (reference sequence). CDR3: CASSLTAHARNTIYF. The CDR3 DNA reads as TGTGCCAGCAGCCTGACAGCTCACGCACGAAACACCATATATTTT.

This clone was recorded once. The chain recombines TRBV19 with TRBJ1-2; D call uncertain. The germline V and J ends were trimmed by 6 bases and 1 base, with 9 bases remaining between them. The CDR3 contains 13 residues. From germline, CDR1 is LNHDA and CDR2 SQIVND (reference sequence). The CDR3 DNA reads TGTGCCAGTAGCAGAGACCATAACTATGGCTACACCTTC. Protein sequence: CASSRDHNYGYTF. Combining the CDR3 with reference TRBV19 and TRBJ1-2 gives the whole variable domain DGGITQSPKYLFRKEGQNVTLSCEQNLNHDAMYWYRQDPGQGLRLIYYSQIVNDFQKGDIAEGYSVSREKKESFPLTVTSAQKNPTAFYLCASSRDHNYGYTFGSGTRLTVV.

CDR3: CASSLLTTVGSGANVLTF. The CDR3 DNA reads as TGTGCCAGCAGCCTCTTGACGACAGTTGGCTCTGGGGCCAACGTCCTGACTTTC. The V gene is TRBV16, the J gene TRBJ2-6; D might be TRBD1 (5 bases). With 4 bases removed from V and 0 bases from J, the gap between germline ends came to 16 bases. Germline CDR1 reads KGHSY; CDR2 reads FQNENV. The CDR3 is made up of 18 amino acids.

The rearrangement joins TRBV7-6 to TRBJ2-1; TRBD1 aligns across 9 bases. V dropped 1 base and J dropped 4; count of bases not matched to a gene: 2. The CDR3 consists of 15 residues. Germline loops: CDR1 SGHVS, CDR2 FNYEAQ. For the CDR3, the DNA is TGTGCCAGCAGCTTAGACAGGGGGCGATACAATGAGCAGTTCTTC. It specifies CASSLDRGRYNEQFF.

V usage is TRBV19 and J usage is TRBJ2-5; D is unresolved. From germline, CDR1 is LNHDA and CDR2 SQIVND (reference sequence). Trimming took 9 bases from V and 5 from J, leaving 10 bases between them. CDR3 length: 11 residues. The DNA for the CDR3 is TGTGCCAGGGGCACGAAGGAGACCCAGTACTTC. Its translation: CARGTKETQYF.

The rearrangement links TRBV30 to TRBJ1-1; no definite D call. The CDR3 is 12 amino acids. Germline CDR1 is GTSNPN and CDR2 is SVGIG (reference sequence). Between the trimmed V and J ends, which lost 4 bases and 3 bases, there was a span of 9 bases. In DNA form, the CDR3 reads TGTGCCTGGATTCCGGCTTACACTGAAGCTTTCTTT. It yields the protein CAWIPAYTEAFF.

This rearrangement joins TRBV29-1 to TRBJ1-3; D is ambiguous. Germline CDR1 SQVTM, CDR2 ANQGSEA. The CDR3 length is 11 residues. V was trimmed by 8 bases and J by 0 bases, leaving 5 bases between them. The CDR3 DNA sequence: TGCAGCACCCTCTCTGGAAACACCATATATTTT. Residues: CSTLSGNTIYF.

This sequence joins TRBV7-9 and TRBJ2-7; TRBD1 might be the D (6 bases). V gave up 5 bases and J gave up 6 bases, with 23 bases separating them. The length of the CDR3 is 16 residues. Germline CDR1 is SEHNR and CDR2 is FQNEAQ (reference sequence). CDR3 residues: CASSPLQGQRVAEQYF. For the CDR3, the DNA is TGTGCCAGCAGCCCCCTCCAGGGGCAGAGAGTGGCCGAGCAGTACTTC.

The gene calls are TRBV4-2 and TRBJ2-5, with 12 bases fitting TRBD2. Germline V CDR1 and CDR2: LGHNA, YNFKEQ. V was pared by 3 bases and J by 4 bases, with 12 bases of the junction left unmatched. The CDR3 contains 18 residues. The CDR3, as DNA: TGTGCCAGCAGCCAGGAGACTAGCGGGAGTTCGATAGGAGAGACCCAGTACTTC. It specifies CASSQETSGSSIGETQYF.

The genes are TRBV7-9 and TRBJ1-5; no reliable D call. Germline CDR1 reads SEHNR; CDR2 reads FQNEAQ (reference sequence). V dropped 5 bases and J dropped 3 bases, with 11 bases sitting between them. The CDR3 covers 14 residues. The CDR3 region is CASSPDTTNQPQHF. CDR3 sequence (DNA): TGTGCCAGCAGCCCAGACACCACCAATCAGCCCCAGCATTTT. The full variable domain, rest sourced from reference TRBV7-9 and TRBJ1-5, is DTGVSQNPRHKITKRGQNVTFRCDPISEHNRLYWYRQTLGQGPEFLTYFQNEAQLEKSRLLSDRFSAERPKGSFSTLEIQRTEQGDSAMYLCASSPDTTNQPQHFGDGTRLSIL.

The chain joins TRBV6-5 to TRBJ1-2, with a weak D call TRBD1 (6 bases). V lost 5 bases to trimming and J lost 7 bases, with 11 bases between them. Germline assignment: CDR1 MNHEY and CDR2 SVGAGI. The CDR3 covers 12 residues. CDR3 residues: CASSPGQIGYTF. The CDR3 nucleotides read TGTGCCAGCAGTCCAGGACAGATTGGCTACACCTTC.